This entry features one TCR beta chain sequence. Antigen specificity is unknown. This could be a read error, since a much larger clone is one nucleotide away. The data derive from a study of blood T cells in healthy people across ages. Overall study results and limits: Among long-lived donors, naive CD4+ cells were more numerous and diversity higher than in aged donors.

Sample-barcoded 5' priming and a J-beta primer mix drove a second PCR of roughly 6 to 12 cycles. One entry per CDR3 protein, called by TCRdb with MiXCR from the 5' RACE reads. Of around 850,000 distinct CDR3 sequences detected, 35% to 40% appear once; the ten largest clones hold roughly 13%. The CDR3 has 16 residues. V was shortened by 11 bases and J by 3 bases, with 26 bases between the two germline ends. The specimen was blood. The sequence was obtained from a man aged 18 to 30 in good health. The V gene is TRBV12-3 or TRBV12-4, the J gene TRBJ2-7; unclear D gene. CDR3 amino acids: CAGSIGGGLGGYEQYF. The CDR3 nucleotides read TGTGCCGGCTCCATCGGCGGTGGGTTAGGCGGCTACGAGCAGTACTTC.